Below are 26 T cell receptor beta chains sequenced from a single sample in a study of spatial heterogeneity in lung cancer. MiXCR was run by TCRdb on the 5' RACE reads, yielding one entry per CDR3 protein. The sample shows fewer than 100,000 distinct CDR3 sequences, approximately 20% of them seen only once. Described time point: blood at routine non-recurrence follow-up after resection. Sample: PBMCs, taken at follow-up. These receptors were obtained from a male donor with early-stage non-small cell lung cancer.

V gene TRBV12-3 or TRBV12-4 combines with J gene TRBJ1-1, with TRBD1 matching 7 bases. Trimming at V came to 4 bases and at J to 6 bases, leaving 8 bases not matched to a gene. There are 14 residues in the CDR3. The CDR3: CASSSVPGTAEAFF. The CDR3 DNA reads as TGTGCCAGCAGTTCCGTCCCCGGGACAGCTGAAGCTTTCTTT.

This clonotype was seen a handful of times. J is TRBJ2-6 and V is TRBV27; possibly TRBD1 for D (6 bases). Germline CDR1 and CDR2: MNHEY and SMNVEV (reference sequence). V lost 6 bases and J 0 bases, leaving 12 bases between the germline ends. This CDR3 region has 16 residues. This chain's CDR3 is CASRVQGNSGANVLTF. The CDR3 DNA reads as TGTGCCAGCAGGGTACAGGGTAACTCTGGGGCCAACGTCCTGACTTTC.

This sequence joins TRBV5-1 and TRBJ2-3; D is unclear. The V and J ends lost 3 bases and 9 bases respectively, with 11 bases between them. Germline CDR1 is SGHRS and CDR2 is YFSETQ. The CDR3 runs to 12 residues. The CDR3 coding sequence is TGCGCCAGCAGCTCCCCCTTGGGGACGCAGTATTTT. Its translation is CASSSPLGTQYF.

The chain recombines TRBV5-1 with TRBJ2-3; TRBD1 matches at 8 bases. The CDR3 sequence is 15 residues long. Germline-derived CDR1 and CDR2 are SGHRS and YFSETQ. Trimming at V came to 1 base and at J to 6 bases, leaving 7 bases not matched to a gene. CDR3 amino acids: CASSLMVQGADTQYF. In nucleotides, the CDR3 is TGCGCCAGCAGCTTGATGGTGCAGGGGGCTGATACGCAGTATTTT.

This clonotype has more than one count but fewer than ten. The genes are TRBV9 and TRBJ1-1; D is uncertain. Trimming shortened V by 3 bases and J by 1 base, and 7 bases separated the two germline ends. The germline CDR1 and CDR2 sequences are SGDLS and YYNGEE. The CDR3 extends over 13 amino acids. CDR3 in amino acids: CASSADPNTEAFF. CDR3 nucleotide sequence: TGTGCCAGCAGCGCGGACCCGAACACTGAAGCTTTCTTT.

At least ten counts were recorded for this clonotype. DNA for the CDR3: TGCGCCAGCAGGGAGACAGGGATCAACTATGGCTACACCTTC. It encodes CASRETGINYGYTF. The chain uses TRBV5-1 and TRBJ1-2; 7 bases align to TRBD1. This CDR3 region has 14 residues. Trimming at V came to 5 bases and at J to 2 bases, leaving 6 bases not matched to a gene. The germline gives CDR1 SGHRS, CDR2 YFSETQ.

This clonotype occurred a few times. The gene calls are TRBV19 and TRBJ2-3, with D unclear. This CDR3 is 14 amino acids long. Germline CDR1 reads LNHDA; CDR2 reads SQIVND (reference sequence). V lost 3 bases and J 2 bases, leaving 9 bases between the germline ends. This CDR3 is CASSIRTITDTQYF. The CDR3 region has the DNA TGTGCCAGTAGTATCAGAACCATCACAGATACGCAGTATTTT. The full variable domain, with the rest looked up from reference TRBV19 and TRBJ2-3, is DGGITQSPKYLFRKEGQNVTLSCEQNLNHDAMYWYRQDPGQGLRLIYYSQIVNDFQKGDIAEGYSVSREKKESFPLTVTSAQKNPTAFYLCASSIRTITDTQYFGPGTRLTVL.

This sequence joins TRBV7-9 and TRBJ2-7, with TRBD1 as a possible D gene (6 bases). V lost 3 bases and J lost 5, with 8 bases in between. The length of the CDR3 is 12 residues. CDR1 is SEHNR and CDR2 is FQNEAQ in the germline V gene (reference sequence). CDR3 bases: TGTGCCAGCAGCTTCAAGGGGGACGAGCAGTACTTC. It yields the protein CASSFKGDEQYF.

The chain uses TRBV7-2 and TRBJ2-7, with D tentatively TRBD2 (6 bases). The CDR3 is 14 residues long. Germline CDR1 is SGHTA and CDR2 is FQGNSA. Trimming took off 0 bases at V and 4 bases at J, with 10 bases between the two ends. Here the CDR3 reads CASSLAGGEYEQYV. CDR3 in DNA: TGTGCCAGCAGCTTAGCCGGGGGTGAATACGAGCAGTACGTC.

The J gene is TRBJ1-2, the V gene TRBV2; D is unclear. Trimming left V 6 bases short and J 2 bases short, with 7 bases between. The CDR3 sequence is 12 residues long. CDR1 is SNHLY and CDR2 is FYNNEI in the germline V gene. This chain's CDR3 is CASSQENYGYTF. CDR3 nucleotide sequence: TGTGCCAGCAGCCAGGAAAACTATGGCTACACCTTC. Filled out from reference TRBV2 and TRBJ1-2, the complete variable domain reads EPEVTQTPSHQVTQMGQEVILRCVPISNHLYFYWYRQILGQKVEFLVSFYNNEISEKSEIFDDQFSVERPDGSNFTLKIRSTKLEDSAMYFCASSQENYGYTFGSGTRLTVV.

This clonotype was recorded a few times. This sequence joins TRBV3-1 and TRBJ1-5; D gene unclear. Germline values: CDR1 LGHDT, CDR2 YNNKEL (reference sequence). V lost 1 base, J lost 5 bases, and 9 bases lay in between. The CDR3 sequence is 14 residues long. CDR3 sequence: CASSQGRSYQPQHF. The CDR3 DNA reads TGTGCCAGCAGCCAAGGTCGGTCCTATCAGCCCCAGCATTTT.

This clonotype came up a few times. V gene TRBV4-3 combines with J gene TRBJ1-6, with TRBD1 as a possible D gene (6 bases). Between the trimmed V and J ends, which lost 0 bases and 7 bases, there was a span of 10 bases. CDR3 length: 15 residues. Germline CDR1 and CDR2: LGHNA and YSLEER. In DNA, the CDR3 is TGCGCCAGCAGCCAAGATGAGGGGGGCAATTCACCCCTCCACTTT. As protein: CASSQDEGGNSPLHF.

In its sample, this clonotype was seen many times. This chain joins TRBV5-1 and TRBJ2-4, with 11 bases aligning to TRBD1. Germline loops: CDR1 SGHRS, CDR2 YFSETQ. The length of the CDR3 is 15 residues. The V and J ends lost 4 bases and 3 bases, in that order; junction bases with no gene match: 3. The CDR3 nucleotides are TGCGCCAGCAGCGAGGGACAGGGGGACAAAAACATTCAGTACTTC. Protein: CASSEGQGDKNIQYF.

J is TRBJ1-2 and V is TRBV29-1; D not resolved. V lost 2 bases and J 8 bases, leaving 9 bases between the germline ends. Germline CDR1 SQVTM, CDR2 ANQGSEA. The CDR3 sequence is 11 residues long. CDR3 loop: CSVEQGSGYTF. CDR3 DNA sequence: TGCAGCGTTGAACAAGGGAGCGGCTACACCTTC.

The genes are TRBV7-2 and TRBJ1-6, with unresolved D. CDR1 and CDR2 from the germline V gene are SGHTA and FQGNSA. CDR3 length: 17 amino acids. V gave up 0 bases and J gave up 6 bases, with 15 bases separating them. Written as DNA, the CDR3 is TGTGCCAGCAGCTTAGCACCACTTCTGGGGTCTAATTCACCCCTCCACTTT. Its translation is CASSLAPLLGSNSPLHF.

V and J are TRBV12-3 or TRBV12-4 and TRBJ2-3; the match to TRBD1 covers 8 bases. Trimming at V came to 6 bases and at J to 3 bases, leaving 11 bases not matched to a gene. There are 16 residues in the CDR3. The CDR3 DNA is TGTGCCAGCAGCTTAAGGACAGGGAGGCTTACAGATACGCAGTATTTT. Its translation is CASSLRTGRLTDTQYF.

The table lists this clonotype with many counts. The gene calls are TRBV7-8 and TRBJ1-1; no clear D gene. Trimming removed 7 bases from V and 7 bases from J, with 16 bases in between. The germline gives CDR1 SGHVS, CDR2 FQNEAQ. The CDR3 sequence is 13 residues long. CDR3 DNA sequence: TGTGCCAGCACCCAAACCGGGCGGGGTGAAGCTTTCTTT. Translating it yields CASTQTGRGEAFF. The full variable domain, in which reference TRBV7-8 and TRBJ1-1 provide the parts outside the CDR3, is GAGVSQSPRYKVAKRGQDVALRCDPISGHVSLFWYQQALGQGPEFLTYFQNEAQLDKSGLPSDRFFAERPEGSVSTLKIQRTQQEDSAVYLCASTQTGRGEAFFGQGTRLTVV.

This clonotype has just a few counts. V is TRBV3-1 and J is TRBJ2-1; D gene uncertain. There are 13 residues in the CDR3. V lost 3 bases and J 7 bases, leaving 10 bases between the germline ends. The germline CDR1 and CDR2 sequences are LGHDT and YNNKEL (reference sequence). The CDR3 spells CASSQGSANEQFF. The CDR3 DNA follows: TGTGCCAGCAGCCAGGGATCAGCAAATGAGCAGTTCTTC.

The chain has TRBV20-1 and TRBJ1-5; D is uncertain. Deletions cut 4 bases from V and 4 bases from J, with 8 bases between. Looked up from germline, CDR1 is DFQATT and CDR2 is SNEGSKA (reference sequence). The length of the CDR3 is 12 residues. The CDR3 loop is CSANRINQPQHF. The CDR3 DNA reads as TGCAGTGCTAACCGGATAAATCAGCCCCAGCATTTT.

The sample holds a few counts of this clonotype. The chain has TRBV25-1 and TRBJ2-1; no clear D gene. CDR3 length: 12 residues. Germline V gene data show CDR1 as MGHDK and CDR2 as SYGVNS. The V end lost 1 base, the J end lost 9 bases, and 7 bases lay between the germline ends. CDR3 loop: CASSESPGEQFF. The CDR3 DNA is TGTGCCAGCAGTGAATCGCCGGGTGAGCAGTTCTTC.

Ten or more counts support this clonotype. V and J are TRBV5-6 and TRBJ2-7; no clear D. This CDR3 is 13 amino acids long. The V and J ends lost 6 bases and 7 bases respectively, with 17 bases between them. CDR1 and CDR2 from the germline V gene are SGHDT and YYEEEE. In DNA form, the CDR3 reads TGTGCCAGCACCTCCTTCCTTTTTGGTGAGCAGTACGTC. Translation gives CASTSFLFGEQYV.

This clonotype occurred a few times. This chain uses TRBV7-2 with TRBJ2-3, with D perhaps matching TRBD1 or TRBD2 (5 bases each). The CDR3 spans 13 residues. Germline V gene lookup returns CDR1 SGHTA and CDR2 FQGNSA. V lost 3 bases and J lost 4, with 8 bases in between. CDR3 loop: CASSFGAPDTQYF. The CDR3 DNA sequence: TGTGCCAGCAGCTTCGGGGCTCCAGATACGCAGTATTTT.

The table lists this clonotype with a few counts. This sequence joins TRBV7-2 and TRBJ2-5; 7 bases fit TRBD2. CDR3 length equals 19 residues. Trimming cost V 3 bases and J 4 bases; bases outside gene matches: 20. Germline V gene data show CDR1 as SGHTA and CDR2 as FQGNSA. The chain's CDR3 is CASSLREGLGMAITETQYF. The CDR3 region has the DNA TGTGCCAGCAGCTTGAGGGAGGGCCTCGGTATGGCCATCACAGAGACCCAGTACTTC.

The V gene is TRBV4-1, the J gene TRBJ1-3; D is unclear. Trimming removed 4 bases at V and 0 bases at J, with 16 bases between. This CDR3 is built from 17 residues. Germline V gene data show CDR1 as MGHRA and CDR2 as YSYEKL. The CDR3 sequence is CASSPLSGQTSGNTIYF. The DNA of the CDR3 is TGCGCCAGCAGCCCGCTAAGTGGGCAGACCTCTGGAAACACCATATATTTT.

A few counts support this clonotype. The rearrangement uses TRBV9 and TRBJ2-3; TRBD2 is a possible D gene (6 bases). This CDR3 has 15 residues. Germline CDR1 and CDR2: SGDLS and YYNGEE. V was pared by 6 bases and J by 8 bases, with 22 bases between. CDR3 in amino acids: CASTITGSGDSTQYF. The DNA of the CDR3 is TGTGCCAGCACCATAACTGGATCGGGAGATAGTACGCAGTATTTT.

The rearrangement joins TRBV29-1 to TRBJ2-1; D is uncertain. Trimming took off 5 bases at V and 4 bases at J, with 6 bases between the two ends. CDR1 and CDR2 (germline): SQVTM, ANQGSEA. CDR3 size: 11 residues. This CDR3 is CSVSEYNEQFF. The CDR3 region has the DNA TGCAGCGTTTCAGAGTACAATGAGCAGTTCTTC.